This TCR beta chain was observed in a study of cytomegalovirus exposure and HLA in healthy donors. Notes on this clone: Antigen specificity is unknown.

Primers for the PCR totalled 60 Vbeta and 13 Jbeta. Assay used: immunoSEQ multiplex PCR; TCRdb lists only in-frame clones, some missing. The table records about 150,000 clones, 73% of them present only once. Findings and limits, study-wide: TCR beta chains numbering some 160 were designated cytomegalovirus-associated.

The CDR3 spans 13 residues. V was pared by 6 bases and J by 5 bases, with 6 bases of the junction left unmatched. Germline V gene data show CDR1 as MGHRA and CDR2 as YSYEKL. Sequencing used PBMCs. The source is a woman aged 18-29 years in good health and CMV-seronegative. The genes are TRBV4-1 and TRBJ1-2; 7 bases match TRBD1. The CDR3 loop reads CASSLDREYGYTF. CDR3 bases: TGCGCCAGCAGTCTCGACAGGGAGTATGGCTACACCTTC.